These 7 T cell receptor beta chains share one sample of origin, sequenced in a study of T cells in women clearing cervical HPV infection. Sequencing was performed with immunoSEQ multiplex PCR; in TCRdb, only in-frame clones are kept and a portion is missing. This listing includes around 39,000 clones. Material: blood buffy coat. The receptors were sampled from a woman aged 18 to 75 with a cervical HPV16 infection that either progressed to CIN3+ or cleared (not recorded which).

Regarding this clone: The observed sequence ends 3 residues before the CDR3 terminus, with the missing tail filled in from the germline J gene. The gene calls are TRBV5-1 and TRBJ1-1; possible D gene TRBD1, 6 bases. V was clipped by 3 bases and J by 3 bases, with 15 bases between them. The CDR3 length is 15 residues. The germline gives CDR1 SGHRS, CDR2 YFSETQ. Incomplete CDR3 DNA: TGCGCCAGCAGCTCCGGAGGACAGACCCACACTGAA. Amino acids: CASSSGGQTHTE. In full, the CDR3 reads CASSSGGQTHTEAFF.

The CDR3 protein is CAWSLLDREHQPQHF. The part of the CDR3 DNA that was read is TGTGCCTGGAGTCTCCTGGACAGAGAGCATCAGCCC. The rearrangement joins TRBV30 to TRBJ1-5, with D possibly matching TRBD1 (6 bases). Read coverage stops 3 residues before the CDR3 terminus; the germline J gene supplies the remainder. This CDR3 is 15 amino acids long. Germline V gene lookup returns CDR1 GTSNPN and CDR2 SVGIG (reference sequence). V lost 2 bases, J lost 5 bases, and 16 bases lay in between. The full variable domain, rest sourced from reference TRBV30 and TRBJ1-5, is SQTIHQWPATLVQPVGSPLSLECTVEGTSNPNLYWYRQAAGRGLQLLFYSVGIGQISSEVPQNLSASRPQDRQFILSSKKLLLSDSGFYLCAWSLLDREHQPQHFGDGTRLSIL.

A word on this clone: The observed sequence ends 3 residues before the CDR3 terminus, with the missing tail filled in from the germline J gene. The rearrangement uses TRBV6-2 or TRBV6-3 and TRBJ2-7; D is perhaps TRBD1 (6 bases). The germline CDR1 and CDR2 sequences are MNHEY and SVGEGT. The CDR3 is made up of 14 amino acids. The V gene lost 4 bases and the J gene lost 5 bases, with 15 bases spanning the gap. CDR3 bases read: TGTGCCAGCAGTTTAACGGGACAACAGGACGAG. Translation gives CASSLTGQQDE. The CDR3 reads in full as CASSLTGQQDEQYF.

With regard to this clone: The read falls 3 residues short of the CDR3 end, and the missing part is taken from the germline J gene. J is TRBJ2-7 and V is TRBV10-3; a weak D match, TRBD1 (6 bases). Germline CDR1 reads ENHRY; CDR2 reads SYGVKD. Trimming took 4 bases from V and 0 from J, leaving 13 bases between them. There are 15 residues in the CDR3. Incomplete CDR3 DNA: TGTGCCATCAGTGGGGGTGGGGGCGACTCCTACGAG. This gives the protein CAISGGGGDSYE. The full CDR3 reads CAISGGGGDSYEQYF.

Remarks on this clone: The sequence runs out 3 residues before the end of the CDR3; the remainder is reconstructed from the germline J gene. The genes are TRBV20-1 and TRBJ2-5, with D possibly matching TRBD2 (5 bases). The V gene lost 3 bases and the J gene lost 4 bases, with 15 bases spanning the gap. CDR1 is DFQATT and CDR2 is SNEGSKA in the germline V gene (reference sequence). The CDR3 consists of 14 residues. Partial CDR3 DNA: TGCAGTGCTAGCACTTTGCGTCGGGGAGAGACC. This encodes CSASTLRRGET. The whole CDR3 protein is CSASTLRRGETQYF.

With regard to this clone: Germline is not matched at one junction end, which may reflect a read error. The read terminates 3 residues ahead of where the CDR3 ends, so the germline J gene completes it. Other DNA sequences in the sample encode the same CDR3. The chain uses TRBV30 and TRBJ1-3; D might be TRBD1 (6 bases). The CDR3 sequence is 15 residues long. Germline assignment: CDR1 GTSNPN and CDR2 SVGIG (reference sequence). CDR3 in amino acids: CAWSAGGLTGNTIYF. CDR3 DNA, as far as it was read: TGTGCCTGGAGTGCGGGGGGTTTGACAGGAAACACT.

About this clone: The CDR3 end falls 3 residues outside the read, so it is completed with the germline J gene. This sequence joins TRBV7-8 and TRBJ1-5; D gene unclear. Germline CDR1 reads SGHVS; CDR2 reads FQNEAQ. This CDR3 has 14 residues. The germline V and J ends were trimmed by 5 bases and 3 bases, with 11 bases remaining between them. CDR3 loop: CASSLGGDNQPQHF. The sequenced part of the CDR3 DNA is TGTGCCAGCAGCCTCGGCGGGGACAATCAGCCC.